This paragraph reports one T cell receptor (beta chain). The CDR3 runs 15 residues. CDR1 is SEHNR and CDR2 is FQNEAQ in the germline V gene (reference sequence). Trimming cost V 5 bases and J 4 bases; bases outside gene matches: 10. The sample comes from a study of blood T cell repertoires in COVID-19. Within 2 weeks before study entry, exposed participants met a COVID-19 case. Sequenced by immunoSEQ multiplex PCR; TCRdb stores in-frame clones only, minus some. Of about 270,000 clones listed, more than 85% are singletons. The V call is TRBV7-9, the J call TRBJ1-1, with 7 positions matching TRBD1. This TCR was sampled from a man aged 35 to 55 who had been exposed to COVID-19. Input material: PBMCs or T cells enriched from blood (not recorded which). The CDR3 is CASSDRQGLSTEAFF. In DNA form, the CDR3 reads TGTGCCAGCAGCGATAGACAGGGATTGAGCACTGAAGCTTTCTTT.